This TCR beta chain was retrieved from a study of shared clonotypes between healthy human individuals. Whole-study context: Serving as donors were two women and a few men, whose ages spanned 18 to 49. Broader study findings: Naive CD4 clonotypes overlapped across a few donors at about 5.3%.

The naive CD8 population came from CD45RO-negative cells selected for CCR7, without terminally differentiated effector memory CD45RA+ cells. Produced via immunoSEQ multiplex PCR; TCRdb's table is partial and in-frame only. The sample shows about 820,000 clones, 80% to 95% of them seen only once. Germline lookup yields CDR1 SGHRS and CDR2 YFSETQ. The CDR3 consists of 15 residues. V was trimmed by 5 bases and J by 0 bases, leaving 12 bases between them. As concerns this clone: Its matching antigen is unknown.

The receptor was derived from a man aged 25 to 40 in good health. This chain connects TRBV5-1 to TRBJ1-3; TRBD1 might be the D (6 bases). Sequenced input: naive CD8+ T cells sorted from blood. The CDR3 DNA sequence: TGCGCCAGCAGGAGCGACAGGAGCTCTGGAAACACCATATATTTT. This gives the protein CASRSDRSSGNTIYF.